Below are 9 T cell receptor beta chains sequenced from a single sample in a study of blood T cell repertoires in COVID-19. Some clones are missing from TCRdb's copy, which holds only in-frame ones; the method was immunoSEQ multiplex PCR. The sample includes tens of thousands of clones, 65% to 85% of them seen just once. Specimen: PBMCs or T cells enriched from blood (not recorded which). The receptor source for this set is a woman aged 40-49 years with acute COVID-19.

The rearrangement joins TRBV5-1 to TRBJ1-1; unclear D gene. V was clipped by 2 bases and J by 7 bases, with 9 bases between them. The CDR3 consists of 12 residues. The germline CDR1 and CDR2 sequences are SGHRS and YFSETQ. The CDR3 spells CASSFDKDEAFF. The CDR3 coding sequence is TGCGCCAGCAGCTTTGACAAAGATGAAGCTTTCTTT.

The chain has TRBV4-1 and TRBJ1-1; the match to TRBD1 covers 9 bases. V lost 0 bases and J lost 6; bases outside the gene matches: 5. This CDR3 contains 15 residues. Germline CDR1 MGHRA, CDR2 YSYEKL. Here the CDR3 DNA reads TGCGCCAGCAGCCAAGAACTCCGGGACAGGGCTGAAGCTTTCTTT. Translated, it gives CASSQELRDRAEAFF.

CDR3 in DNA: TGTGCCGTCGGACTAGCGGGAGTTGAGACCCAGTACTTC. As protein: CAVGLAGVETQYF. The chain couples TRBV15 to TRBJ2-5; 13 bases match TRBD2. The CDR3 totals 13 residues. Germline CDR1 LNHNV, CDR2 YYDKDF (reference sequence). The V segment lost 11 bases and the J segment 5 bases; nucleotides outside the gene matches: 5.

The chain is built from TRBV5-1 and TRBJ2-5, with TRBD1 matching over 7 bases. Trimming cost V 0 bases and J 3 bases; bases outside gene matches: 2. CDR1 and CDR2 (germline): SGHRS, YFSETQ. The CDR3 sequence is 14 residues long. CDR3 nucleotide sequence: TGCGCCAGCAGCTTGGGGGACAGCGAAGAGACCCAGTACTTC. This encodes CASSLGDSEETQYF.

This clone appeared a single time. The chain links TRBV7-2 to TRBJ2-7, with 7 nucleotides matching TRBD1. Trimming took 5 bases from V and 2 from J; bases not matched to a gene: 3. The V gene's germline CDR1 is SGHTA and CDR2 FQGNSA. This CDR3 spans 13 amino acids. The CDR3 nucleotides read TGTGCCAGCAGCCGTCAGGGGGCCTACGAGCAGTACTTC. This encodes CASSRQGAYEQYF.

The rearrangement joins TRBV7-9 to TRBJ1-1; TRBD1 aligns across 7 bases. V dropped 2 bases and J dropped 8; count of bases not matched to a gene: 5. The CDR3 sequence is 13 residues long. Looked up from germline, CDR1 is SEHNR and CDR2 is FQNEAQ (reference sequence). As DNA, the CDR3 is TGTGCCAGCAGCTTACCGTGGGACAGAGAAGCTTTCTTT. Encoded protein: CASSLPWDREAFF.

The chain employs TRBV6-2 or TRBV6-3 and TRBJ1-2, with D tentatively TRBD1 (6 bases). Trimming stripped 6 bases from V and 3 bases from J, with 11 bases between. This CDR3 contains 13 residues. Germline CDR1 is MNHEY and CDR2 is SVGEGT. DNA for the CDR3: TGTGCCAGCAGCGACGGGACACACTATGGCTACACCTTC. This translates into CASSDGTHYGYTF.

Written as DNA, the CDR3 is TGCGCCAGCAGCCAAACTGATAGCTGGGATGAGCAGTTCTTC. This encodes CASSQTDSWDEQFF. The V call is TRBV4-1, the J call TRBJ2-1; D is unclear. V was shortened by 2 bases and J by 8 bases, with 13 bases between the two germline ends. Germline-derived CDR1 and CDR2 are MGHRA and YSYEKL. This CDR3 region has 14 residues.

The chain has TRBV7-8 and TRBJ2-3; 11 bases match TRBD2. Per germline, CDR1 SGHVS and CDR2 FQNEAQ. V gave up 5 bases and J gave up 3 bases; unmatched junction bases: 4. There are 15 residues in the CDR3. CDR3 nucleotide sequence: TGTGCCAGCAGCGCACTAGCGGGGGCGACAGATACGCAGTATTTT. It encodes CASSALAGATDTQYF.